The rows below give T cell receptor beta chains drawn from one sample of a study of T cell responses to AZD1222 COVID-19 vaccine. The assay was immunoSEQ multiplex PCR, and TCRdb's table has in-frame clones only and misses some. The sample gives about 180,000 clones, about 90% of which show up once; roughly 7.7% is in the top ten. The source material was peripheral blood, sampled on day 0 of AZD1222 vaccination. All receptors come from an adult in good health. CDR3s include the opening cysteine and the closing phenylalanine or tryptophan. Each record gives: clone size, J gene, V gene, D gene, CDR3 protein, CDR3 DNA. A D gene is named only where the DNA matches it firmly. The size entry is marked missing in some rows and otherwise reads once, few, many or a size class.

clone_size: -
j_call: TRBJ2-7
v_call: TRBV11-2
d_call: TRBD2
cdr3_aa: CASSPTGGRSSYEQYF
cdr3_nt: TGTGCCAGCAGCCCAACGGGAGGCAGGAGTTCCTACGAGCAGTACTTC

clone_size: -
j_call: TRBJ1-2
v_call: TRBV4-1
d_call: -
cdr3_aa: CASSQFGYGYTF
cdr3_nt: TGCGCCAGCAGCCAATTCGGGTATGGCTACACCTTC

clone_size: -
j_call: TRBJ2-1
v_call: TRBV19
d_call: -
cdr3_aa: CASSIGGTGWNEQFF
cdr3_nt: TGTGCCAGTAGTATAGGGGGTACAGGGTGGAATGAGCAGTTCTTC

clone_size: -
j_call: TRBJ1-1
v_call: TRBV5-1
d_call: -
cdr3_aa: CASSFRGSEAFF
cdr3_nt: TGCGCCAGCAGCTTTAGGGGCTCTGAAGCTTTCTTT

clone_size: few
j_call: TRBJ2-7
v_call: TRBV24-1
d_call: -
cdr3_aa: CATSDSGFHEQYF
cdr3_nt: TGTGCCACCAGTGATTCAGGGTTCCACGAGCAGTACTTC

clone_size: -
j_call: TRBJ1-1
v_call: TRBV5-1
d_call: -
cdr3_aa: CASSFNGVEAFF
cdr3_nt: TGCGCCAGCAGCTTTAACGGGGTGGAAGCTTTCTTT

clone_size: -
j_call: TRBJ2-1
v_call: TRBV4-3
d_call: -
cdr3_aa: CASSQDGWGGEQFF
cdr3_nt: TGCGCCAGCAGCCAAGATGGATGGGGTGGTGAGCAGTTCTTC

clone_size: -
j_call: TRBJ1-1
v_call: TRBV6-2/TRBV6-3
d_call: TRBD1
cdr3_aa: CASSPLQGDTEAFF
cdr3_nt: TGTGCCAGCAGTCCCCTCCAGGGGGACACTGAAGCTTTCTTT

clone_size: -
j_call: TRBJ2-1
v_call: TRBV9
d_call: -
cdr3_aa: CASSVATRLTYNEQFF
cdr3_nt: TGTGCCAGCAGCGTAGCTACGAGACTGACCTACAATGAGCAGTTCTTC

clone_size: -
j_call: TRBJ1-5
v_call: TRBV4-3
d_call: -
cdr3_aa: CASSQDALGQPQHF
cdr3_nt: TGCGCCAGCAGCCAAGACGCCCTTGGTCAGCCCCAGCATTTT

clone_size: -
j_call: TRBJ2-5
v_call: TRBV3-1/TRBV3-2
d_call: -
cdr3_aa: CASSQRTDNQETQYF
cdr3_nt: TGTGCCAGCAGCCAGCGGACCGACAATCAAGAGACCCAGTACTTC

clone_size: -
j_call: TRBJ1-2
v_call: TRBV30
d_call: -
cdr3_aa: CARDHRDYGYTF
cdr3_nt: TGTGCCAGGGACCACCGGGACTATGGCTACACCTTC

clone_size: -
j_call: TRBJ1-1
v_call: TRBV28
d_call: -
cdr3_aa: CASRDGTTAEAFF
cdr3_nt: TGTGCCAGCAGAGACGGGACAACGGCTGAGGCTTTCTTT

clone_size: -
j_call: TRBJ2-3
v_call: TRBV25-1
d_call: TRBD2
cdr3_aa: CASRGTSEGTQYF
cdr3_nt: TGTGCCAGCAGGGGGACTAGCGAGGGCACGCAGTATTTT

clone_size: -
j_call: TRBJ2-2
v_call: TRBV10-3
d_call: TRBD2
cdr3_aa: CAISGLGTSGGGTGELFF
cdr3_nt: TGTGCCATCAGTGGTCTAGGGACTAGCGGAGGGGGCACCGGGGAGCTGTTTTTT

clone_size: -
j_call: TRBJ2-2
v_call: TRBV4-2
d_call: -
cdr3_aa: CASSQGQLLGYTGELFF
cdr3_nt: TGTGCCAGCAGCCAAGGGCAGCTATTGGGTTACACCGGGGAGCTGTTTTTT

clone_size: -
j_call: TRBJ2-2
v_call: TRBV5-4
d_call: TRBD2
cdr3_aa: CASGGANTGELFF
cdr3_nt: TGTGCCAGCGGGGGGGCGAACACCGGGGAGCTGTTTTTT

clone_size: -
j_call: TRBJ2-3
v_call: TRBV20-1
d_call: TRBD2
cdr3_aa: CSANSGDTQYF
cdr3_nt: TGCAGTGCTAATAGCGGGGATACGCAGTATTTT

clone_size: -
j_call: TRBJ1-6
v_call: TRBV7-3
d_call: TRBD1
cdr3_aa: CASSPTTGRGSPLHF
cdr3_nt: TGTGCCAGCAGCCCAACGACAGGGCGGGGTTCACCCCTCCACTTT

clone_size: -
j_call: TRBJ1-1
v_call: TRBV6-5
d_call: -
cdr3_aa: CASRDTPEAFF
cdr3_nt: TGTGCCAGCAGAGATACACCTGAAGCTTTCTTT

clone_size: few
j_call: TRBJ2-7
v_call: TRBV5-6
d_call: -
cdr3_aa: CASSLGELRLSSYEQYF
cdr3_nt: TGTGCCAGCAGCTTGGGGGAACTTCGCCTAAGCTCCTACGAGCAGTACTTC

clone_size: -
j_call: TRBJ1-6
v_call: TRBV2
d_call: -
cdr3_aa: CAGSQGGVGEVCLHF
cdr3_nt: TGTGCCGGGAGTCAAGGAGGGGTTGGGGAGGTCTGCCTCCACTTT

clone_size: -
j_call: TRBJ2-1
v_call: TRBV27
d_call: TRBD2
cdr3_aa: CASSFWGLANEQFF
cdr3_nt: TGTGCCAGCAGTTTTTGGGGACTAGCGAATGAGCAGTTCTTC

clone_size: -
j_call: TRBJ1-2
v_call: TRBV6-6
d_call: -
cdr3_aa: CASSYEGRGYTF
cdr3_nt: TGTGCCAGCAGTTACGAGGGGCGCGGCTACACCTTC

clone_size: -
j_call: TRBJ1-2
v_call: TRBV7-9
d_call: TRBD1
cdr3_aa: CASSPTGGAGQDGYTF
cdr3_nt: TGTGCCAGTAGCCCCACAGGGGGCGCGGGGCAGGATGGCTACACCTTC

clone_size: -
j_call: TRBJ2-7
v_call: TRBV29-1
d_call: -
cdr3_aa: CSARSPGTPEQYF
cdr3_nt: TGCAGCGCCCGTTCCCCCGGGACCCCTGAGCAGTACTTC

clone_size: -
j_call: TRBJ2-7
v_call: TRBV29-1
d_call: -
cdr3_aa: CSVGLAEAYEQYF
cdr3_nt: TGCAGCGTTGGGTTGGCAGAAGCCTACGAGCAGTACTTC

clone_size: -
j_call: TRBJ1-6
v_call: TRBV3-1/TRBV3-2
d_call: -
cdr3_aa: CASSQSYNSPLHF
cdr3_nt: TGTGCCAGCAGCCAATCATATAATTCACCCCTCCACTTT

clone_size: -
j_call: TRBJ1-2
v_call: TRBV5-4
d_call: -
cdr3_aa: CASSSFTTASHGYTF
cdr3_nt: TGTGCCAGCAGCTCATTCACGACAGCCAGTCATGGCTACACCTTC

clone_size: -
j_call: TRBJ2-1
v_call: TRBV9
d_call: TRBD2
cdr3_aa: CASSVERGGIMNEQFF
cdr3_nt: TGTGCCAGCAGCGTTGAGCGGGGGGGCATAATGAATGAGCAGTTCTTC

clone_size: few
j_call: TRBJ2-7
v_call: TRBV5-1
d_call: -
cdr3_aa: CASSSRGNLYEQYF
cdr3_nt: TGCGCCAGCAGCTCCCGCGGGAACCTCTACGAGCAGTACTTC